This T cell receptor beta chain is from a study of Graves' ophthalmopathy and Graves' hyperthyroidism. Study conclusions and caveats: Most thyroid clonotypes with frequency above 0.001 were detected in blood too. With a specificity of under 85% and a sensitivity of approximately 68%, the model predicted ophthalmopathy progression.

Certain patients, namely those with other autoimmune diseases, uncontrolled infections, pregnancy or lactation, were excluded. CDR3 size: 16 residues. CDR1 and CDR2 (germline): LNHNV, YYDKDF (reference sequence). The ends lost 5 bases at V and 1 base at J; junction bases unmatched: 6. This clonotype was seen at least ten times. Its matching antigen is unknown. Amplifying from RNA transcripts, the study obtained TCR beta CDR3 regions. RT-PCR in the first round used HTBI primers; a second-round multiplex PCR followed. TCRdb reprocessed the multiplex PCR reads via MiXCR and lists one record per CDR3 protein. The repertoire holds 170,000 or so distinct CDR3 sequences, with roughly two fifths as singletons.

The source is a middle-aged woman with Graves' ophthalmopathy. The gene calls are TRBV15 and TRBJ2-4; 9 positions match TRBD1. Input material: peripheral blood. Here the CDR3 DNA reads TGTGCCACCAGCCTTGGGGACAGGGTGGCCAAAAACATTCAGTACTTC. It codes for CATSLGDRVAKNIQYF.